This T cell receptor beta chain was sequenced in a study of CD8+ T cells in alopecia areata. Treatment described: oral pan-JAK inhibitor, 5-10 mg twice daily. Reverse transcribed after extraction, RNA yielded cDNA as the sequencing template. Sequencing used immunoSEQ multiplex PCR; TCRdb keeps in-frame clones, though not all of them. Here the sample spans about 210,000 clones, approximately 45% being singletons. This clone was detected only a few times. The CDR3 length is 15 residues. V was cut by 1 base and J by 6 bases, with 15 bases left in between. Germline assignment: CDR1 MGHRA and CDR2 YSYEKL. The sample consisted of CD4+ T cells sorted from blood, taken at approximately week 36, from a patient treated with tofacitinib. The chain joins TRBV4-1 to TRBJ1-2, with D uncertain. The TCR sequence derives from a human donor with alopecia areata. Here the CDR3 DNA reads TGCGCCAGCAGCCAAGTATCTACCCGAACCAATGGCTACACCTTC. Translated, it gives CASSQVSTRTNGYTF.